What follows are 26 T cell receptor beta chains derived from one specimen sequenced in a study of OX40 agonist ivuxolimab in advanced cancers. The repertoire was sequenced with immunoSEQ multiplex PCR; TCRdb's copy has only in-frame clones and lacks some. The data show tens of thousands of clones, about 85% seen once. Material: CD4+ or CD8+ T cells sorted from blood, obtained in a trial of the OX40 agonist ivuxolimab. The receptors were gathered from an adult with an advanced solid tumor such as melanoma, head and neck, liver or kidney cancer.

V usage is TRBV19 and J usage is TRBJ2-7; a possible D gene is TRBD2 (6 bases). Germline CDR1 reads LNHDA; CDR2 reads SQIVND (reference sequence). This CDR3 is built from 13 residues. V was clipped by 9 bases and J by 1 base, with 13 bases between them. CDR3 amino acids: CASSGDSSYEQYF. CDR3 DNA: TGTGCCAGCTCCGGGGACTCATCCTACGAGCAGTACTTC. Combining the CDR3 with reference TRBV19 and TRBJ2-7 gives the whole variable domain DGGITQSPKYLFRKEGQNVTLSCEQNLNHDAMYWYRQDPGQGLRLIYYSQIVNDFQKGDIAEGYSVSREKKESFPLTVTSAQKNPTAFYLCASSGDSSYEQYFGPGTRLTVT.

The chain links TRBV7-8 to TRBJ2-7, with 7 bases that match TRBD1. The germline CDR1 and CDR2 sequences are SGHVS and FQNEAQ. This CDR3 region has 14 residues. The V and J ends lost 5 bases and 4 bases, in that order; junction bases with no gene match: 8. The DNA of the CDR3 is TGTGCCAGCAGCATGCCGGGACAGTGGTACGAGCAGTACTTC. It specifies CASSMPGQWYEQYF.

There are a few counts of this clone. The V call is TRBV28, the J call TRBJ2-5; 9 bases fit TRBD2. After removal of 1 base from V and 4 bases from J, the junction contained 7 bases not matched to a gene. Germline V CDR1 and CDR2: MDHEN, SYDVKM. The CDR3 runs to 16 residues. The CDR3 bases are TGTGCCAGCAGTTTATTGTCTAGCGGGACCTTAGAGACCCAGTACTTC. This translates into CASSLLSSGTLETQYF. Variable domain in full (rest from reference TRBV28 and TRBJ2-5): DVKVTQSSRYLVKRTGEKVFLECVQDMDHENMFWYRQDPGLGLRLIYFSYDVKMKEKGDIPEGYSVSREKKERFSLILESASTNQTSMYLCASSLLSSGTLETQYFGPGTRLLVL.

The J gene is TRBJ1-2, the V gene TRBV5-4, with 7 bases fitting TRBD1. Germline V CDR1 and CDR2: SGHNT, YYREEE (reference sequence). The CDR3 sequence is 15 residues long. The ends lost 4 bases at V and 4 bases at J; junction bases unmatched: 10. The CDR3 is CASSVDRDLSYGYTF. The CDR3 DNA sequence: TGTGCCAGCAGCGTTGACAGGGACTTATCCTATGGCTACACCTTC. Full variable domain (missing parts from reference TRBV5-4 and TRBJ1-2): ETGVTQSPTHLIKTRGQQVTLRCSSQSGHNTVSWYQQALGQGPQFIFQYYREEENGRGNFPPRFSGLQFPNYSSELNVNALELDDSALYLCASSVDRDLSYGYTFGSGTRLTVV.

The chain joins TRBV11-2 to TRBJ1-2, with 11 bases that match TRBD1. The CDR3 length is 15 residues. Trimming cost V 1 base and J 2 bases; bases outside gene matches: 0. The germline CDR1 and CDR2 sequences are SGHAT and FQNNGV. CDR3 sequence: CASSLGTGGNYGYTF. The CDR3 DNA reads TGTGCCAGCAGCTTAGGGACAGGGGGCAACTATGGCTACACCTTC.

The V gene is TRBV11-2, the J gene TRBJ2-1; D possibly matches TRBD1 or TRBD2 (6 bases each). Germline lookup yields CDR1 SGHAT and CDR2 FQNNGV. CDR3 length: 15 amino acids. The ends were cut back, 3 bases at V and 8 bases at J, with 17 bases in the middle. The chain's CDR3 is CASSLGGRSGDEQFF. The CDR3 DNA sequence: TGTGCCAGCAGCTTGGGGGGCAGGAGTGGCGATGAGCAGTTCTTC.

This chain joins TRBV9 and TRBJ2-7; D is undetermined. V lost 0 bases, J lost 1 base, and 8 bases lay in between. The CDR3 length is 14 residues. Germline V CDR1 and CDR2: SGDLS, YYNGEE. The CDR3 DNA follows: TGTGCCAGCAGCGTAGGAGGTCCGTCCTACGAGCAGTACTTC. Translated: CASSVGGPSYEQYF.

The chain recombines TRBV15 with TRBJ2-6; no definite D call. CDR1 and CDR2 (germline): LNHNV, YYDKDF (reference sequence). The CDR3 spans 14 residues. V lost 5 bases, J lost 0 bases, and 5 bases lay in between. CDR3 loop: CATSESSGANVLTF. CDR3 DNA: TGTGCCACCAGCGAGAGCTCTGGGGCCAACGTCCTGACTTTC.

J is TRBJ1-4 and V is TRBV6-5; TRBD1 matches at 7 bases. The germline V gene encodes CDR1 MNHEY and CDR2 SVGAGI. This CDR3 spans 14 amino acids. J gave up 7 bases and V 6 bases, and 8 bases lay outside the gene matches. CDR3 in DNA: TGTGCCAGCAGATCCGACAGGGACGGTGAAAAACTGTTTTTT. This codes for CASRSDRDGEKLFF.

This chain links TRBV7-6 with TRBJ2-7; 8 nucleotides align to TRBD1. This CDR3 has 16 amino acids. The junction had 16 bases not matched to a gene; V was cut back by 5 bases and J by 7 bases. The germline CDR1 and CDR2 sequences are SGHVS and FNYEAQ. The CDR3 loop is CASSVTGTGINREQYF. CDR3 sequence (DNA): TGTGCCAGCAGCGTAACCGGGACAGGCATAAACAGGGAGCAGTACTTC.

The chain employs TRBV14 and TRBJ2-5; D remains ambiguous. Germline V gene data show CDR1 as SGHDN and CDR2 as FVKESK. Trimming took off 3 bases at V and 9 bases at J, with 14 bases between the two ends. The CDR3 contains 13 residues. The CDR3 DNA reads as TGTGCCAGCAGCCAGGACCCCTACTCACCCCAGTACTTC. Translated: CASSQDPYSPQYF.

J is TRBJ2-2 and V is TRBV7-6; D remains ambiguous. Germline values: CDR1 SGHVS, CDR2 FNYEAQ. Trimming cost V 7 bases and J 6 bases, with 9 bases left between them. This CDR3 is 12 amino acids long. CDR3 sequence: CASNDGPGELFF. For the CDR3, the DNA is TGTGCCAGCAACGATGGGCCCGGGGAGCTGTTTTTT.

The chain recombines TRBV9 with TRBJ2-7, with D perhaps being TRBD1 or TRBD2 (7 bases each). Germline V CDR1 and CDR2: SGDLS, YYNGEE. The CDR3 totals 17 residues. Trimming left V 4 bases short and J 6 bases short, with 26 bases between. The CDR3 region has the DNA TGTGCCAGCAGCCCGGGACGGGGAGGGGGCGTTAAGAGCGAGCAGTACTTC. Its protein product is CASSPGRGGGVKSEQYF.

The chain has TRBV7-6 and TRBJ2-1, with 8 bases matching TRBD1. The CDR3 runs 15 residues. The V gene's germline CDR1 is SGHVS and CDR2 FNYEAQ. Losses at the gene ends were 4 bases for V and 4 bases for J; bases not matched to a gene: 6. CDR3 nucleotides: TGTGCCAGCAGCTCCCGGGACAGGTCTTACAATGAGCAGTTCTTC. It specifies CASSSRDRSYNEQFF.

This clone was seen a few times. V is TRBV15 and J is TRBJ2-5, with D perhaps matching TRBD1 or TRBD2 (5 bases each). CDR3 length: 17 amino acids. Germline V gives CDR1 LNHNV, CDR2 YYDKDF (reference sequence). The V and J ends lost 2 bases and 5 bases respectively, with 21 bases between them. CDR3 residues: CATSRRDGPLRVETQYF. CDR3 DNA sequence: TGTGCCACCAGCAGAAGGGACGGCCCGCTAAGAGTGGAGACCCAGTACTTC.

The V call is TRBV19, the J call TRBJ1-5; D call uncertain. This CDR3 contains 14 residues. The V gene's germline CDR1 is LNHDA and CDR2 SQIVND (reference sequence). V was pared by 6 bases and J by 1 base, with 10 bases between. The DNA of the CDR3 is TGTGCCAGTAGCACCACGTGGAGCAATCAGCCCCAGCATTTT. It translates to CASSTTWSNQPQHF.

The genes are TRBV20-1 and TRBJ2-3; D uncertain. Trimming cost V 0 bases and J 5 bases, with 3 bases left between them. Germline CDR1 reads DFQATT; CDR2 reads SNEGSKA (reference sequence). This CDR3 has 11 residues. The CDR3 coding sequence is TGCAGTGCTAGAGAAGTAGATACGCAGTATTTT. Translation: CSAREVDTQYF.

This clone was detected once. The chain uses TRBV6-6 and TRBJ2-3; maybe TRBD2 (5 bases). The CDR3 has 15 amino acids. Germline CDR1 MNHNY, CDR2 SVGAGI (reference sequence). V shed 2 bases and J shed 1 base, with 10 bases lying between them. This CDR3 is CASSYEGVRTDTQYF. The CDR3 DNA reads as TGTGCCAGCAGTTACGAGGGAGTTCGCACAGATACGCAGTATTTT.

V usage is TRBV7-9 and J usage is TRBJ2-1, with a weak D call TRBD1 (5 bases). V gave up 5 bases and J gave up 5 bases, with 13 bases separating them. CDR3 length: 14 amino acids. Germline V lookup: CDR1 SEHNR, CDR2 FQNEAQ (reference sequence). Written as DNA, the CDR3 is TGTGCCAGCAGCATCCAGGGTTTCCACAATGAGCAGTTCTTC. Its translation is CASSIQGFHNEQFF. Supplemented by reference TRBV7-9 and TRBJ2-1, the full variable domain reads DTGVSQNPRHKITKRGQNVTFRCDPISEHNRLYWYRQTLGQGPEFLTYFQNEAQLEKSRLLSDRFSAERPKGSFSTLEIQRTEQGDSAMYLCASSIQGFHNEQFFGPGTRLTVL.

The J gene is TRBJ1-1, the V gene TRBV7-6; no definite D call. Germline loops: CDR1 SGHVS, CDR2 FNYEAQ. The CDR3 is made up of 13 amino acids. V lost 5 bases, J lost 5 bases, and 12 bases lay in between. CDR3 loop: CASSPGAGTEAFF. In DNA form, the CDR3 reads TGTGCCAGCAGCCCAGGCGCTGGAACTGAAGCTTTCTTT. The full variable domain, completed using reference TRBV7-6 and TRBJ1-1, is GAGVSQSPRYKVTKRGQDVALRCDPISGHVSLYWYRQALGQGPEFLTYFNYEAQQDKSGLPNDRFSAERPEGSISTLTIQRTEQRDSAMYRCASSPGAGTEAFFGQGTRLTVV.

This chain uses TRBV5-4 with TRBJ2-5, with a weak D call TRBD2 (5 bases). The J call is in doubt because the DNA end fits TRBJ2-7 better. Germline assignment: CDR1 SGHNT and CDR2 YYREEE (reference sequence). This CDR3 has 13 amino acids. The CDR3 here is CASSLGADYEQYF. Here the CDR3 DNA reads TGTGCCAGCAGCTTGGGAGCGGACTACGAGCAGTACTTC.

The rearrangement joins TRBV11-2 to TRBJ2-1, with D perhaps TRBD2 (6 bases). This CDR3 region has 13 residues. Trimming removed 5 bases at V and 7 bases at J, with 12 bases between. Germline loops: CDR1 SGHAT, CDR2 FQNNGV. The CDR3 spells CASSPTGVNEQFF. The DNA for the CDR3 is TGTGCCAGCAGCCCTACGGGGGTAAATGAGCAGTTCTTC.

This sequence joins TRBV9 and TRBJ2-5, with 9 bases matching TRBD2. Gene TRBJ2-7 matches the end of the DNA better, so the J call may be wrong. The CDR3 is 15 amino acids. CDR1 SGDLS and CDR2 YYNGEE come from the germline V gene. The CDR3 loop reads CASSPWTSADYEQYF. The CDR3 DNA sequence: TGTGCCAGCAGCCCTTGGACTAGCGCCGACTACGAGCAGTACTTC.

In this sample, this clone turned up once. The chain couples TRBV27 to TRBJ1-2; D is uncertain. V shed 5 bases and J shed 7 bases, with 17 bases lying between them. Germline values: CDR1 MNHEY, CDR2 SMNVEV (reference sequence). CDR3 length equals 14 residues. CDR3 sequence: CASSTREGGRGYTF. The CDR3, as DNA: TGTGCCAGCAGTACACGAGAGGGAGGTCGTGGCTACACCTTC.

The chain joins TRBV5-4 to TRBJ1-1; D not certain. The CDR3 contains 13 residues. The V and J ends lost 4 bases and 3 bases respectively, with 10 bases between them. Germline-derived CDR1 and CDR2 are SGHNT and YYREEE (reference sequence). The CDR3 reads CASSRPMDTEAFF. The CDR3 region has the DNA TGTGCCAGCAGCCGCCCTATGGACACTGAAGCTTTCTTT.

The chain couples TRBV28 to TRBJ2-7, with D hard to call. Trimming cost V 4 bases and J 5 bases, with 3 bases left between them. Germline V lookup: CDR1 MDHEN, CDR2 SYDVKM. The CDR3 is made up of 10 amino acids. This CDR3 reads CASSYHEQYF. The CDR3 nucleotides read TGTGCCAGCAGTTACCACGAGCAGTACTTC. The full variable domain, rest sourced from reference TRBV28 and TRBJ2-7, is DVKVTQSSRYLVKRTGEKVFLECVQDMDHENMFWYRQDPGLGLRLIYFSYDVKMKEKGDIPEGYSVSREKKERFSLILESASTNQTSMYLCASSYHEQYFGPGTRLTVT.